This T cell receptor beta chain was sequenced for a study of T cell repertoires in cytomegalovirus infection. Across the whole study: CMV infection together with matching HLA type was indicated by public TCR beta signatures.

TCRdb re-analysed the reads in MiXCR, keeping a single row per CDR3 protein. This sample has roughly 49,000 distinct CDR3 sequences, with 20% to 25% found just once. As for this clonotype: Its cognate antigen is unknown. It may be a read error: a sequence one base away is much more abundant.

Germline V CDR1 and CDR2: SGHAT, FQNNGV. V was clipped by 3 bases and J by 2 bases, with 11 bases between them. CDR3 length: 14 residues. The study, taken as a whole, reports: Cumulated frequencies of public TCR beta families served to identify carriers of CMV plus the relevant HLA. The ex vivo response was dominated by HLA-C-restricted CMV-specific TCR beta clonotypes.

The chain employs TRBV11-2 and TRBJ2-7; D is undetermined. This clonotype originated in a human donor in good health (CMV status not recorded). Some clones in this sample may be carry-over from other donors' samples. Sequencing was carried out using PBMCs, sequenced either directly or after in vitro stimulation (not recorded which). The CDR3, as DNA: TGTGCCAGCAGCTTCCCTCGGTGGGCCTACGAGCAGTACTTC. It specifies CASSFPRWAYEQYF.